Below, 9 T cell receptor beta chains from the same sample are listed, as sequenced in a study of Graves' ophthalmopathy and Graves' hyperthyroidism. Transcripts of RNA were the source for amplifying TCR beta CDR3 regions. Second-round multiplex PCR came after a first-round RT-PCR that employed HTBI primers. TCRdb itself ran the multiplex PCR reads through MiXCR, one entry per CDR3 protein. The sample consists of 740,000 or so distinct CDR3 sequences, around 40% of them appearing once. The specimen was peripheral blood. These receptors originate from an adult man with Graves' ophthalmopathy.

The V gene is TRBV9, the J gene TRBJ1-3, with D maybe TRBD1 (5 bases). This CDR3 comprises 15 residues. Germline V gives CDR1 SGDLS, CDR2 YYNGEE. V was pared by 6 bases and J by 5 bases, with 18 bases between. The CDR3 spells CASTTDLGRRNTIYF. CDR3 coding DNA: TGTGCCAGCACTACGGACCTGGGGCGGAGAAACACCATATATTTT.

V gene TRBV25-1 combines with J gene TRBJ1-6; D not resolved. The CDR3 sequence is 11 residues long. The V end was cut by 6 bases, the J end by 14 bases, with 11 bases between. Germline lookup yields CDR1 MGHDK and CDR2 SYGVNS. The CDR3: CASRGGMALHF. The CDR3 DNA reads TGTGCCAGCAGAGGTGGGATGGCCCTCCACTTT.

As regards this clonotype: A much larger clone differs by one base, so this may be a read error. The J gene is TRBJ1-1, the V gene TRBV7-9; TRBD1 agrees at 9 bases. Germline-derived CDR1 and CDR2 are SEHNR and FQNEAQ (reference sequence). This CDR3 spans 15 amino acids. The CDR3 DNA reads as TGTGCCAGCAGCTTAGCCGGGACAGGGAAGGCCGAAGCTCTCTTT. Translation gives CASSLAGTGKAEALF.

The table lists this clonotype with a few counts. This chain joins TRBV10-2 and TRBJ2-7; D is unresolved. There are 14 residues in the CDR3. Deletions cut 3 bases from V and 3 bases from J, with 12 bases between. The germline gives CDR1 WSHSY, CDR2 SAAADI. The CDR3 sequence: CASSDSRSVYEQYF. Here the CDR3 DNA reads TGCGCCAGCAGTGACTCGCGGAGCGTCTACGAGCAGTACTTC.

V gene TRBV7-9 combines with J gene TRBJ2-7; 7 bases map to TRBD1. This CDR3 is 16 amino acids long. The V gene's germline CDR1 is SEHNR and CDR2 FQNEAQ (reference sequence). The V and J ends lost 5 bases and 6 bases, in that order; junction bases with no gene match: 16. The CDR3 sequence: CASSPKTGISVGEQYF. The CDR3 nucleotides read TGTGCCAGCAGCCCCAAGACAGGGATCAGTGTCGGCGAGCAGTACTTC.

This chain joins TRBV7-2 and TRBJ2-3; 7 bases are a match to TRBD2. The CDR3 is 18 residues long. V shed 2 bases and J 4 bases; nucleotides not matched to a gene: 15. CDR1 is SGHTA and CDR2 is FQGNSA in the germline V gene. CDR3 coding DNA: TGTGCCAGCAGCTTAAGGCCCTTCGGAGGGAGGGCCGCAGATACGCAGTATTTT. As protein: CASSLRPFGGRAADTQYF. The whole variable domain, remainder taken from reference TRBV7-2 and TRBJ2-3, is GAGVSQSPSNKVTEKGKDVELRCDPISGHTALYWYRQSLGQGLEFLIYFQGNSAPDKSGLPSDRFSAERTGGSVSTLTIQRTQQEDSAVYLCASSLRPFGGRAADTQYFGPGTRLTVL.

This clonotype was observed a few times. The J gene is TRBJ1-1, the V gene TRBV10-3; TRBD1 agrees at 8 bases. The CDR3 has 14 amino acids. The V gene's germline CDR1 is ENHRY and CDR2 SYGVKD. J was trimmed by 4 bases and V by 4 bases; bases with no gene match: 5. The CDR3 spells CAISGQGKGTEAFF. CDR3 DNA: TGTGCCATCAGTGGACAGGGGAAGGGCACTGAAGCTTTCTTT.

This clonotype was seen repeatedly, ten times or more. The chain links TRBV7-2 to TRBJ1-1; D ambiguous. V lost 2 bases to trimming and J lost 1 base, with 14 bases between them. The CDR3 is 16 amino acids. CDR1 SGHTA and CDR2 FQGNSA come from the germline V gene. CDR3 sequence (DNA): TGTGCCAGCAGCTTATGGGGTCCCGCTACGAACACTGAAGCTTTCTTT. It specifies CASSLWGPATNTEAFF.

V and J are TRBV27 and TRBJ1-6; possible D gene TRBD1, 5 bases. The germline V gene encodes CDR1 MNHEY and CDR2 SMNVEV (reference sequence). Trimming cost V 3 bases and J 5 bases, with 8 bases left between them. The CDR3 is 14 residues long. The CDR3 region has the DNA TGTGCCAGCAGTTTTGGGGGGGATAATTCACCCCTCCACTTT. It specifies CASSFGGDNSPLHF.